This TCR beta chain was obtained from a study of identical twins (dated by TCRdb to 2016 to 2017). Describing the broader study: TCR alpha and beta repertoires from monozygotic twins, unrelated adults of various ages and cord blood were deep-sequenced to test whether fetal clonotypes persist. To rule out contamination, replicate twin experiments were performed at different times with different library preparation protocols.

This clonotype was recorded many times. Its antigen has not been determined. Base qualities are not recorded, but no much larger clone differs from it by a single base. Counted from cysteine to phenylalanine, this CDR3 has 16 amino acids. Of the read, only the CDR3 DNA is kept; its 48 bases are in frame from base 1. The germline V gene yields SGHTA for CDR1 and FQGNSA for CDR2. Unmatched junction bases come to 8, with V trimmed by 1 base and J by 7 bases. Points the paper makes about the study in general: Zero-insertion analyses could be partly confounded by invariant T cells such as MAIT and iNKT, though diverse VJ usage argued against such confounding for most clonotypes. Abundant cord blood beta clonotypes carried fewer insertions; young adult naive repertoires showed a weaker similar trend, while memory repertoires showed none. The excess sharing between twins in beta out-of-frame sequences was weaker because fewer shared sequences reduced the signal-to-noise ratio. Because the same donors could not be followed over many years, conclusions were based on cross-sectional statistical analysis. Out-of-frame TCR alpha sequences shared between twins showed an excess of low generation-probability sequences compared with coincidental sharing between unrelated individuals. Recombination models systematically underestimated out-of-frame TCR alpha sharing in monozygotic twins but agreed with sharing between unrelated individuals.

Every donor in the study was a healthy Caucasian. Three pairs of female monozygotic twins, all aged about 18 to 29 years, were included in the twin cohort. CD4+ and CD8+ T cell populations were isolated with positive isolation kits from Invitrogen. The protocol used for the library was 5' RACE. TCRdb shows the sequencer as Illumina HiSeq 2000. Template switching introduced a universal primer binding site; the final cDNA contained a unique molecular identifier, enabling accurate counting of TCR cDNA molecules. First-strand cDNA for TCR alpha and beta chains was synthesized from specific primers in the conserved constant-segment region. Each cDNA library was double barcoded, with a SMART-Mk sample barcode plus Illumina barcodes, to control for contamination. TruSeq adapter sequences and Illumina sample barcodes were added in two successive PCR steps. Sequencing of the TCR alpha and beta cDNA libraries was done on the Illumina HiSeq platform using custom primers. Turning to the authors' computational methods: Raw reads were processed with MiGEC to extract unique molecular identifiers, and MiXCR was used to determine CDR3 positions. For each individual, recombination models were inferred using an EM algorithm with the repgenHMM and IGoR tools. Shared clonotypes were analyzed with the tcR package in R, and sharing was normalized by the product of cloneset sizes. To study raw recombination without the effects of thymic and clonal selection, out-of-frame nonproductive sequences were analyzed. In TCRdb, the public reads were trimmed at Q25 with fastp and aligned with MiXCR, with productive beta chains retained. When rows share a CDR3 protein, they turn into one entry using the most common DNA and genes. The V and J calls were not made by the authors but by TCRdb's processing. The sample has 400,000 to 500,000 distinct CDR3 sequences on record, roughly an eighth of them singletons. The ten largest clones take up approximately 1% of the sample.

These records were also assigned to another study, of yellow fever vaccine responses in identical twins. In that second paper, the authors write: According to the authors, in identical twins the way T cells responded to vaccination appeared partly convergent and partly personalized. In identical twins, the study followed T cell clones that responded to the vaccine with precision.

This TCR was recovered from a woman younger than 35 in good health. The V and J genes are TRBV7-2 and TRBJ2-2; 8 junctional bases match TRBD2. Sequencing input: CD4+ T cells sorted from blood. The CDR3 in this case is CASSLGLAGTGGELFF. In nucleotide form, the sequence is TGTGCCAGCAGCTTAGGATTAGCGGGGACGGGCGGGGAGCTGTTTTTT. The reference TRBV7-2 and TRBJ2-2 proteins fill in what lies around the CDR3, so the full variable domain reads GAGVSQSPSNKVTEKGKDVELRCDPISGHTALYWYRQSLGQGLEFLIYFQGNSAPDKSGLPSDRFSAERTGGSVSTLTIQRTQQEDSAVYLCASSLGLAGTGGELFFGEGSRLTVL.